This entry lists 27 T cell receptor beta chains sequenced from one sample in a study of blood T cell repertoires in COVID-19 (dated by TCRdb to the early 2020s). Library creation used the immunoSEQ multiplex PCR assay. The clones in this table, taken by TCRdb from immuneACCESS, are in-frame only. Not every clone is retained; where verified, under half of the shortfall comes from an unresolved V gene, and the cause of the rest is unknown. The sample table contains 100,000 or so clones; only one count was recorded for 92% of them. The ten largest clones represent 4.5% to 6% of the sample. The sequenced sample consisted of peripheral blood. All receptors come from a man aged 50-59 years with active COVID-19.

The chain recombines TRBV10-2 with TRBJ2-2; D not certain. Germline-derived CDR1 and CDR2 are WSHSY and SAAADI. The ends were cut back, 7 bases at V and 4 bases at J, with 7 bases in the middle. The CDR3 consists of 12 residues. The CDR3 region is CASTAGTGELFF. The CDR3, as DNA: TGCGCCAGCACGGCAGGCACCGGGGAGCTGTTTTTT.

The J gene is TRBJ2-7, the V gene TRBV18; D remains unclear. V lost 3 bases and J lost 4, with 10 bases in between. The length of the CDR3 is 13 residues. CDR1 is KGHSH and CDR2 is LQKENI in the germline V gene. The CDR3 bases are TGTGCCAGCTCACCGGAGCTCGAGTACGAGCAGTACTTC. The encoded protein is CASSPELEYEQYF.

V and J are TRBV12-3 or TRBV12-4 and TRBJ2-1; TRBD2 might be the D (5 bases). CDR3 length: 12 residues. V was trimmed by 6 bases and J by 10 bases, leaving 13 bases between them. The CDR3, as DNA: TGTGCCAGCAGCCGACCGGGGTTGGAGCAGTTCTTC. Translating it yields CASSRPGLEQFF.

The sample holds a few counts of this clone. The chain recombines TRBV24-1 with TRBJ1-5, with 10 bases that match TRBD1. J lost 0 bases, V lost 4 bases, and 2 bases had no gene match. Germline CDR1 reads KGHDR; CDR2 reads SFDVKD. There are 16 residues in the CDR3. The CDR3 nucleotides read TGTGCCACCAGTGACCGGGACAGGGGTAGCAATCAGCCCCAGCATTTT. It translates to CATSDRDRGSNQPQHF.

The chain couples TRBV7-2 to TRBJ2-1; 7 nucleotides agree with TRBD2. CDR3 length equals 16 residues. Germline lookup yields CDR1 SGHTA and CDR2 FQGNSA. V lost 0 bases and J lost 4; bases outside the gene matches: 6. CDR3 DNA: TGTGCCAGCAGCTTAGCGCTCCCAGCGGGGTACAATGAGCAGTTCTTC. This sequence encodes CASSLALPAGYNEQFF.

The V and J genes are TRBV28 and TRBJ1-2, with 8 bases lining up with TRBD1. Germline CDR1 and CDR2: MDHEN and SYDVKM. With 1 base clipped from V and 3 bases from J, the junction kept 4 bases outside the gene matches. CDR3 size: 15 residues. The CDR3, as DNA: TGTGCCAGCAGTTTATATTCGACAGGGGACTATGGCTACACCTTC. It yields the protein CASSLYSTGDYGYTF.

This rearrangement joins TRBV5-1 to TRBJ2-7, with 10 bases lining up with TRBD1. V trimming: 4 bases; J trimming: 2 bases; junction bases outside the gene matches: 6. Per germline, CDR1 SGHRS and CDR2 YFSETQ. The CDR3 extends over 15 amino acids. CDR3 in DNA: TGCGCCAGCAGCCTTAGGACAGGGGGACCCTACGAGCAGTACTTC. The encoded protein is CASSLRTGGPYEQYF.

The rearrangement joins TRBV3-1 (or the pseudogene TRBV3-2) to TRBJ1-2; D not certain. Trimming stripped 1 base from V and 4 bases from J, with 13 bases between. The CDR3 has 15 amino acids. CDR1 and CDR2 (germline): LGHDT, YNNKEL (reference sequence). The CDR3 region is CASSQALRGGYGYTF. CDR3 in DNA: TGTGCCAGCAGCCAAGCTCTGCGGGGAGGCTATGGCTACACCTTC.

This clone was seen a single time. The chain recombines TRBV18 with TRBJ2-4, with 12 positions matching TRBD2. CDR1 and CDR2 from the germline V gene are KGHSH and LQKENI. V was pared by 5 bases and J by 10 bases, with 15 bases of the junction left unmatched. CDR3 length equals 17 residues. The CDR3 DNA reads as TGTGCCAGCTCATCAACCGGGACTAGCGGGTGGGGCCCTATTCAGTACTTC. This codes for CASSSTGTSGWGPIQYF.

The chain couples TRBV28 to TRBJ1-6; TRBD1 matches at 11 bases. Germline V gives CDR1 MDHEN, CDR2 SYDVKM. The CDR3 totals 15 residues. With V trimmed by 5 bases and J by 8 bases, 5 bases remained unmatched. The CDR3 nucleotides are TGTGCCAGCAGTCGGACAGGGGGCTTTGATTCACCCCTCCACTTT. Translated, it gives CASSRTGGFDSPLHF. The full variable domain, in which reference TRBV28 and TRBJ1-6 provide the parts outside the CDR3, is DVKVTQSSRYLVKRTGEKVFLECVQDMDHENMFWYRQDPGLGLRLIYFSYDVKMKEKGDIPEGYSVSREKKERFSLILESASTNQTSMYLCASSRTGGFDSPLHFGNGTRLTVT.

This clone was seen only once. This chain's CDR3 is CASSLNGGGEQYF. Here the CDR3 DNA reads TGTGCCAGCAGCTTAAATGGGGGCGGCGAGCAGTACTTC. The chain uses TRBV11-2 and TRBJ2-7; possibly TRBD1 for D (6 bases). In germline, CDR1 is SGHAT, CDR2 FQNNGV. The CDR3 totals 13 residues. Deletions cut 2 bases from V and 6 bases from J, with 11 bases between.

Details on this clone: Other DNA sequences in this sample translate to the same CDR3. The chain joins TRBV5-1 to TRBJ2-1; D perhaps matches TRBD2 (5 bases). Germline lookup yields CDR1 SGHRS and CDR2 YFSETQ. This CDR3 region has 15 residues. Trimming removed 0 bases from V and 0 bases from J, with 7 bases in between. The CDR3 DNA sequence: TGCGCCAGCAGCTTGGGTGGGAGCTCCTACAATGAGCAGTTCTTC. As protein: CASSLGGSSYNEQFF. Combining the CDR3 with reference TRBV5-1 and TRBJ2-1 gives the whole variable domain KAGVTQTPRYLIKTRGQQVTLSCSPISGHRSVSWYQQTPGQGLQFLFEYFSETQRNKGNFPGRFSGRQFSNSRSEMNVSTLELGDSALYLCASSLGGSSYNEQFFGPGTRLTVL.

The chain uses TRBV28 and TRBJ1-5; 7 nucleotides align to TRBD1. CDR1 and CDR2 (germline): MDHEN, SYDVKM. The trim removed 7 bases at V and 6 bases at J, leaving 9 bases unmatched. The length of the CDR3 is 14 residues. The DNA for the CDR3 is TGTGCCAGCAACCAGGGGGAGTTCGGTCAGCCCCAGCATTTT. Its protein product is CASNQGEFGQPQHF. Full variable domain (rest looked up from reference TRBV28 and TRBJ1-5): DVKVTQSSRYLVKRTGEKVFLECVQDMDHENMFWYRQDPGLGLRLIYFSYDVKMKEKGDIPEGYSVSREKKERFSLILESASTNQTSMYLCASNQGEFGQPQHFGDGTRLSIL.

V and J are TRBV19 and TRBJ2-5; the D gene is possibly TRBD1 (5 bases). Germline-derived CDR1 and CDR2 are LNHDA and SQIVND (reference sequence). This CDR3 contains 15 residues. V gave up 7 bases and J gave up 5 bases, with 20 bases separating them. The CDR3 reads CASTPQAGIGETQYF. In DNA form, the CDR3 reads TGTGCCAGTACCCCCCAGGCAGGGATTGGGGAGACCCAGTACTTC. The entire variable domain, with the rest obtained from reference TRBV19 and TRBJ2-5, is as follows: DGGITQSPKYLFRKEGQNVTLSCEQNLNHDAMYWYRQDPGQGLRLIYYSQIVNDFQKGDIAEGYSVSREKKESFPLTVTSAQKNPTAFYLCASTPQAGIGETQYFGPGTRLLVL.

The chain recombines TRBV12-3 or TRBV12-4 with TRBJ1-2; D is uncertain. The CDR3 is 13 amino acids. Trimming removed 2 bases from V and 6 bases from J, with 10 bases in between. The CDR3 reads CASSLSRNNGYTF. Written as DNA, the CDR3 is TGTGCCAGCAGTTTATCCAGAAACAATGGCTACACCTTC.

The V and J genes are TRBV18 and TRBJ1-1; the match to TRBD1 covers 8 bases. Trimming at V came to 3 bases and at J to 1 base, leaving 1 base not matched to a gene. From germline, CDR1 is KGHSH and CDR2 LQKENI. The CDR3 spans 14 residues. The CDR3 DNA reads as TGTGCCAGCTCACCGGGACAGGCGAACACTGAAGCTTTCTTT. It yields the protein CASSPGQANTEAFF.

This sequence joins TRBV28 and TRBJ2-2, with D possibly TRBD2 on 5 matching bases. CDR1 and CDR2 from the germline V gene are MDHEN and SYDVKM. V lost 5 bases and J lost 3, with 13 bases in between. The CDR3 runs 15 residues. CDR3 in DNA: TGTGCCAGCAGTCCCCGTTCGGGATACACCGGGGAGCTGTTTTTT. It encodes CASSPRSGYTGELFF.

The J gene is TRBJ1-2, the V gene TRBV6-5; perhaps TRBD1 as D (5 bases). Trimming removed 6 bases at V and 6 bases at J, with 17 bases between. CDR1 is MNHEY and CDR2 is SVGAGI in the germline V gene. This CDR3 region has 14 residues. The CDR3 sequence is CASRGVGNANGYTF. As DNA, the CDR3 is TGTGCCAGCAGAGGGGTCGGTAACGCTAATGGCTACACCTTC.

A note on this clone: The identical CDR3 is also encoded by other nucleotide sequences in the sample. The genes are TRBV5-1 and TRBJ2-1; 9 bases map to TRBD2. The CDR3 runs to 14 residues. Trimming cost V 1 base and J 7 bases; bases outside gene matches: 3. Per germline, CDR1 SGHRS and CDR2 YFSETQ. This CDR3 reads CASSLRAGGNEQFF. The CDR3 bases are TGCGCCAGCAGCTTGCGAGCGGGAGGTAATGAGCAGTTCTTC.

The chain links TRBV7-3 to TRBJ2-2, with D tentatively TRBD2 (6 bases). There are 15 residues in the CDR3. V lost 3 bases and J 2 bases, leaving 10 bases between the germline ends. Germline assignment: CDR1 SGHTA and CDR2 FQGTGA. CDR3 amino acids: CASSLEGRNTGELFF. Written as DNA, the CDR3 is TGTGCCAGCAGCTTGGAGGGGCGAAACACCGGGGAGCTGTTTTTT.

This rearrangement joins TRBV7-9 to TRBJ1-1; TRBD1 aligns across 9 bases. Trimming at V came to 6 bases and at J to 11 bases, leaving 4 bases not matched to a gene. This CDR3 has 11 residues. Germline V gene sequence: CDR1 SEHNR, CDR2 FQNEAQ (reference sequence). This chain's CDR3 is CASSWDRAAFF. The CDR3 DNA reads TGTGCCAGCAGTTGGGACAGGGCCGCTTTCTTT.

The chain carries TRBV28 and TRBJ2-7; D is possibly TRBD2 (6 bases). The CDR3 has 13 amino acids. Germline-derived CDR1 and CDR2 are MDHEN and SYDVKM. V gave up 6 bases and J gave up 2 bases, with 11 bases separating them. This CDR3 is CASRAGWAYEQYF. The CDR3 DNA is TGTGCCAGCAGAGCGGGTTGGGCCTACGAGCAGTACTTC. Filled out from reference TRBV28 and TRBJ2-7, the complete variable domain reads DVKVTQSSRYLVKRTGEKVFLECVQDMDHENMFWYRQDPGLGLRLIYFSYDVKMKEKGDIPEGYSVSREKKERFSLILESASTNQTSMYLCASRAGWAYEQYFGPGTRLTVT.

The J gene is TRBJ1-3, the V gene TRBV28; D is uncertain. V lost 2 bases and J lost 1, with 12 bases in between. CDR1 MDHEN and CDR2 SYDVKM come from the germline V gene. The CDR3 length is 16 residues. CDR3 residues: CASSLIGERSGNTIYF. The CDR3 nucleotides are TGTGCCAGCAGTTTAATTGGGGAGAGGTCTGGAAACACCATATATTTT.

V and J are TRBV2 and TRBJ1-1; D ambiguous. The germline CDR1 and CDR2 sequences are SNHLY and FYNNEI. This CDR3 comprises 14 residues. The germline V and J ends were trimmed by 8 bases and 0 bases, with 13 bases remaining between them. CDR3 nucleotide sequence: TGTGCCAGCCGGCCGGCGGGAATGAACACTGAAGCTTTCTTT. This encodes CASRPAGMNTEAFF.

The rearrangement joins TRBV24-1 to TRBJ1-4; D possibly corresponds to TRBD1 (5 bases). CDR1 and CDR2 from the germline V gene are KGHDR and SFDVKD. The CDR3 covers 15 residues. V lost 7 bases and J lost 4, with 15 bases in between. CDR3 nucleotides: TGTGCCACCAGCCCAGGGAGGACCTTTAATGAAAAACTGTTTTTT. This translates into CATSPGRTFNEKLFF.

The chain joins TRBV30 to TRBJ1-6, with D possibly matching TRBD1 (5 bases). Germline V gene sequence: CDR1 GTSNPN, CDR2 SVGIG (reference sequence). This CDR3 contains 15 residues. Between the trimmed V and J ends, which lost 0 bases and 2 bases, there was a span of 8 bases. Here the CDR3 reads CAWSVWGAYNSPLHF. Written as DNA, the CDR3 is TGTGCCTGGAGTGTCTGGGGGGCCTATAATTCACCCCTCCACTTT.

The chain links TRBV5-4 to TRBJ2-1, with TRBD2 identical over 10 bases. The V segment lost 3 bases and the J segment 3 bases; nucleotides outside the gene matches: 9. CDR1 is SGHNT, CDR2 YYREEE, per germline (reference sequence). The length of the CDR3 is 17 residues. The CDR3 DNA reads TGTGCCAGCAGCTCCGGTTTAGCGGGAGGCCTCTACAATGAGCAGTTCTTC. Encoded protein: CASSSGLAGGLYNEQFF.